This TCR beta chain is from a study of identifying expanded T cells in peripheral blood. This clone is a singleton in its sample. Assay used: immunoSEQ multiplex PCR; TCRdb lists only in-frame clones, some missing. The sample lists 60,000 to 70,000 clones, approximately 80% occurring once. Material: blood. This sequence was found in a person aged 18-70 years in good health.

This CDR3 is CASQGGAGLAKNIQYF. The DNA of the CDR3 is TGTGCCAGCCAGGGGGGGGCGGGATTGGCCAAAAACATTCAGTACTTC. The chain recombines TRBV14 with TRBJ2-4; D possibly matches TRBD1 or TRBD2 (7 bases each). CDR1 is SGHDN, CDR2 FVKESK, per germline. The CDR3 has 16 residues. Trimming removed 8 bases from V and 1 base from J, with 18 bases in between.